One sample yielded the 20 T cell receptor beta chains listed below, sequenced in a study of shared clonotypes between healthy human individuals. Libraries were prepared by immunoSEQ multiplex PCR; TCRdb keeps only in-frame clonotypes and omits some of them. The table lists around 700,000 clones, around 72% of them singletons. Sample: memory CD4+ T cells sorted from blood. The subset was: CD45RA-negative fraction. These receptors all stem from a woman aged 25 to 39 in good health.

This clone was counted between two and nine times. The gene calls are TRBV7-6 and TRBJ2-6; D possibly corresponds to TRBD2 (6 bases). The CDR3 has 17 amino acids. With 0 bases removed from V and 0 bases from J, the gap between germline ends came to 9 bases. Looked up from germline, CDR1 is SGHVS and CDR2 is FNYEAQ. The chain's CDR3 is CASSLAGGFSGANVLTF. The CDR3 bases are TGTGCCAGCAGCTTAGCGGGGGGATTCTCTGGGGCCAACGTCCTGACTTTC.

This chain connects TRBV6-1 to TRBJ2-4; TRBD1 might be the D (5 bases). The CDR3 loop spans 15 amino acids. V lost 2 bases and J 1 base, leaving 9 bases between the germline ends. CDR1 and CDR2 (germline): MNHNS, SASEGT. Here the CDR3 reads CASSERRDAKNIQYF. The DNA for the CDR3 is TGTGCCAGCAGTGAACGCAGGGATGCCAAAAACATTCAGTACTTC.

V gene TRBV5-1 combines with J gene TRBJ2-1; D is uncertain. The germline V gene encodes CDR1 SGHRS and CDR2 YFSETQ. The CDR3 sequence is 14 residues long. The ends were cut back, 8 bases at V and 1 base at J, with 13 bases in the middle. The DNA for the CDR3 is TGCGCCAGTATGGGATTCGGTTCCTACAATGAGCAGTTCTTC. It translates to CASMGFGSYNEQFF. Filled out from reference TRBV5-1 and TRBJ2-1, the complete variable domain reads KAGVTQTPRYLIKTRGQQVTLSCSPISGHRSVSWYQQTPGQGLQFLFEYFSETQRNKGNFPGRFSGRQFSNSRSEMNVSTLELGDSALYLCASMGFGSYNEQFFGPGTRLTVL.

The V call is TRBV7-3, the J call TRBJ2-5; D is ambiguous. Germline values: CDR1 SGHTA, CDR2 FQGTGA. V gave up 2 bases and J gave up 3 bases, with 10 bases separating them. There are 14 residues in the CDR3. The CDR3 DNA follows: TGTGCCAGCAGCTTAGCTGGCAGTAAAGAGACCCAGTACTTC. Amino acid sequence: CASSLAGSKETQYF.

The V and J genes are TRBV6-5 and TRBJ2-2; 13 nucleotides line up with TRBD2. The junction had 4 bases not matched to a gene; V was cut back by 6 bases and J by 6 bases. The CDR3 loop spans 15 amino acids. The germline V gene has CDR1 MNHEY and CDR2 SVGAGI. CDR3 amino acids: CASRTSGRAAGELFF. The CDR3 DNA follows: TGTGCCAGCAGAACTAGCGGGAGGGCCGCCGGGGAGCTGTTTTTT.

The rearrangement uses TRBV28 and TRBJ1-1, with 7 bases matching TRBD1. This CDR3 has 14 residues. The V segment lost 6 bases and the J segment 8 bases; nucleotides outside the gene matches: 12. CDR1 and CDR2 from the germline V gene are MDHEN and SYDVKM. For the CDR3, the DNA is TGTGCCAGCAGATACGGGACAGTTCCTGCAGAAGCTTTCTTT. This gives the protein CASRYGTVPAEAFF.

This clone was seen more than once but under ten times. This chain joins TRBV6-1 and TRBJ1-1, with D perhaps TRBD1 (6 bases). V was pared by 11 bases and J by 0 bases, with 16 bases between. Germline loops: CDR1 MNHNS, CDR2 SASEGT. This CDR3 comprises 14 residues. The CDR3 DNA reads TGTGCCGGACAGAGAGGAGATATGAACACTGAAGCTTTCTTT. This encodes CAGQRGDMNTEAFF.

The gene calls are TRBV5-1 and TRBJ2-3, with D hard to call. The CDR3 runs to 13 residues. Germline V CDR1 and CDR2: SGHRS, YFSETQ. V dropped 4 bases and J dropped 7 bases, with 13 bases sitting between them. The CDR3 DNA sequence: TGCGCCAGCAGCCCCCCGGGCACGAATACGCAGTATTTT. Encoded protein: CASSPPGTNTQYF.

This clone was seen only a few times. The identical CDR3 is also encoded by other nucleotide sequences in the sample. CDR3 in amino acids: CASSFGQVGEQYF. The CDR3 DNA reads as TGCGCCAGCAGCTTCGGACAGGTGGGGGAGCAGTACTTC. This chain joins TRBV5-1 and TRBJ2-7, with 7 bases that match TRBD1. Germline trimming cut 2 bases from V and 7 bases from J; bases unmatched to any gene: 6. CDR3 length: 13 residues. From germline, CDR1 is SGHRS and CDR2 YFSETQ.

The chain uses TRBV4-2 and TRBJ2-1; D unclear. V was trimmed by 0 bases and J by 5 bases, leaving 11 bases between them. The CDR3 length is 15 residues. Germline lookup yields CDR1 LGHNA and CDR2 YNFKEQ. CDR3 in DNA: TGTGCCAGCAGCCAAGATGGCTCCCGAAACAATGAGCAGTTCTTC. Translation: CASSQDGSRNNEQFF.

The chain links TRBV11-3 to TRBJ2-2; D is perhaps TRBD2 (6 bases). This CDR3 comprises 14 residues. Germline CDR1 is SGHNT and CDR2 is YENEEA. The V end was cut by 2 bases, the J end by 6 bases, with 10 bases between. The CDR3 sequence: CASSLRERAGELFF. The CDR3 DNA follows: TGTGCCAGCAGCTTACGGGAGCGCGCCGGGGAGCTGTTTTTT.

Only a few counts were recorded for this clone. The chain employs TRBV28 and TRBJ1-5; D is undetermined. The length of the CDR3 is 15 residues. Between the trimmed V and J ends, which lost 10 bases and 0 bases, there was a span of 16 bases. Per germline, CDR1 MDHEN and CDR2 SYDVKM. This CDR3 is CATSYLWHSNQPQHF. DNA of the CDR3: TGTGCCACCAGCTATCTCTGGCATAGCAATCAGCCCCAGCATTTT.

This clone was observed once. The chain uses TRBV7-3 and TRBJ2-1; 8 nucleotides agree with TRBD1. Trimming removed 0 bases from V and 8 bases from J; junction bases left unmatched: 9. CDR1 and CDR2 from the germline V gene are SGHTA and FQGTGA. This CDR3 has 16 amino acids. CDR3 region: CASSLTVGQGVYEQFF. The CDR3 region has the DNA TGTGCCAGCAGCTTAACGGTAGGACAGGGTGTGTATGAGCAGTTCTTC.

This chain joins TRBV19 and TRBJ1-5; D is uncertain. Per germline, CDR1 LNHDA and CDR2 SQIVND (reference sequence). The CDR3 extends over 14 amino acids. Trimming stripped 7 bases from V and 6 bases from J, with 16 bases between. This CDR3 is CASKTQEYGQPQHF. The CDR3 bases are TGTGCCAGTAAGACTCAGGAGTATGGTCAGCCCCAGCATTTT.

The chain joins TRBV9 to TRBJ2-1; 7 nucleotides align to TRBD2. Germline CDR1 and CDR2: SGDLS and YYNGEE. V lost 0 bases to trimming and J lost 8 bases; unmatched junction nucleotides: 5. The CDR3 consists of 14 residues. The CDR3 protein is CASSVGTRLHEQFF. The CDR3 DNA reads TGTGCCAGCAGCGTAGGGACTAGATTACATGAGCAGTTCTTC. The complete variable domain, with remaining parts taken from reference TRBV9 and TRBJ2-1, reads DSGVTQTPKHLITATGQRVTLRCSPRSGDLSVYWYQQSLDQGLQFLIQYYNGEERAKGNILERFSAQQFPDLHSELNLSSLELGDSALYFCASSVGTRLHEQFFGPGTRLTVL.

The chain joins TRBV7-9 to TRBJ2-1; D unclear. The V end lost 3 bases, the J end lost 2 bases, and 5 bases lay between the germline ends. The length of the CDR3 is 13 residues. CDR1 SEHNR and CDR2 FQNEAQ come from the germline V gene (reference sequence). The CDR3 sequence is CASSFDTYNEQFF. CDR3 bases: TGTGCCAGCAGCTTTGACACCTACAATGAGCAGTTCTTC.

The rearrangement joins TRBV9 to TRBJ1-2; tentatively, D is TRBD1 (6 bases). The CDR3 consists of 13 residues. In germline, CDR1 is SGDLS, CDR2 YYNGEE. V lost 3 bases and J lost 2, with 8 bases in between. Here the CDR3 reads CASSEQGNYGYTF. The CDR3 DNA follows: TGTGCCAGCAGCGAACAGGGAAACTATGGCTACACCTTC.

This clone has only a few counts. The chain has TRBV4-1 and TRBJ1-5; 8 bases agree with TRBD1. The CDR3 loop spans 17 amino acids. Germline CDR1 is MGHRA and CDR2 is YSYEKL. Trimming at V came to 4 bases and at J to 0 bases, leaving 8 bases not matched to a gene. DNA of the CDR3: TGCGCCAGCAGCCGGATCCAGGGGGCTTATAGCAATCAGCCCCAGCATTTT. It codes for CASSRIQGAYSNQPQHF.

Concerning this clone itself: Other nucleotide sequences in the sample specify the same CDR3. The chain recombines TRBV4-1 with TRBJ2-2; D call uncertain. V lost 1 base and J lost 4, with 4 bases in between. CDR1 is MGHRA, CDR2 YSYEKL, per germline. The CDR3 totals 13 residues. Here the CDR3 DNA reads TGCGCCAGCAGCCAAGTGAGCACCGGGGAGCTGTTTTTT. Translated, it gives CASSQVSTGELFF.

The chain combines TRBV9 with TRBJ2-5, with TRBD2 as a possible D gene (6 bases). Trimming cost V 0 bases and J 2 bases, with 14 bases left between them. This CDR3 comprises 16 residues. CDR1 is SGDLS and CDR2 is YYNGEE in the germline V gene. CDR3 amino acids: CASSVGARDLQETQYF. The CDR3 DNA reads TGTGCCAGCAGCGTAGGGGCGCGGGACCTACAAGAGACCCAGTACTTC.